This paragraph covers one T cell receptor beta chain sequence. This entry belongs to a study of technical replicates of blood from several donors. This CDR3 is 15 amino acids long. Germline CDR1 MNHEY, CDR2 SVGAGI. V lost 7 bases and J lost 5, with 20 bases in between. TCRdb keeps only in-frame clones here, not all; method: immunoSEQ multiplex PCR. The profile covers 60,000 to 65,000 clones, with 86% appearing a single time and about 5.4% taken by the ten largest. V is TRBV6-5 and J is TRBJ1-1, with D unresolved. This sequence originates from a human donor in good health. Some clones in this sample may be carry-over from other donors' samples. Sequenced: PBMCs. The CDR3 protein is CASKSWAGRGTEAFF. The CDR3 region has the DNA TGTGCCAGCAAAAGCTGGGCTGGGCGGGGTACTGAAGCTTTCTTT.